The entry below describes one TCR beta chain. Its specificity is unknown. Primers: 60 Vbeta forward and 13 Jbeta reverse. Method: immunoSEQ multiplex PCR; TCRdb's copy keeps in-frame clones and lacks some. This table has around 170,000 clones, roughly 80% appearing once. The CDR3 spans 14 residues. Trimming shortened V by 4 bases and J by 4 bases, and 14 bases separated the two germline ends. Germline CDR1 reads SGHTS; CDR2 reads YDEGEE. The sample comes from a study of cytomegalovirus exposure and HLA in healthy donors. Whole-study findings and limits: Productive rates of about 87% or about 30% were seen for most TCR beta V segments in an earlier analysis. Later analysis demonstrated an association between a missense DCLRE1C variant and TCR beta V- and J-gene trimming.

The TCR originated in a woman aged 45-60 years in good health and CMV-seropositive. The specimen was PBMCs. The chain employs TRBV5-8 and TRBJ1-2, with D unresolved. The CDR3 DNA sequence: TGTGCCAGCAGCCCCTCCGGGATCCCCTATGGCTACACCTTC. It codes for CASSPSGIPYGYTF.